These 13 T cell receptor beta chains came from one sample sequenced in a study of shared clonotypes between healthy human individuals. Assay used: immunoSEQ multiplex PCR; TCRdb lists only in-frame clones, some missing. The table includes some 660,000 clones, more than 70% detected once. The sample was memory CD4+ T cells sorted from blood. The subset was: CD45RA-negative fraction. The receptor set was obtained from a woman in her twenties or thirties in good health.

The genes are TRBV5-1 and TRBJ1-1; D is unclear. CDR1 and CDR2 (germline): SGHRS, YFSETQ. V was pared by 2 bases and J by 3 bases, with 11 bases between. The CDR3 extends over 14 amino acids. This CDR3 is CASSFGGTDTEAFF. CDR3 nucleotide sequence: TGCGCCAGCAGCTTCGGTGGTACGGACACTGAAGCTTTCTTT.

The rearrangement links TRBV28 to TRBJ1-5; 9 bases match TRBD1. The CDR3 is 15 amino acids. Germline-derived CDR1 and CDR2 are MDHEN and SYDVKM. J was trimmed by 5 bases and V by 7 bases; bases with no gene match: 9. Here the CDR3 reads CASNTGGIFHQPQHF. DNA of the CDR3: TGTGCCAGCAATACAGGGGGCATTTTCCATCAGCCCCAGCATTTT.

The chain links TRBV18 to TRBJ1-2; a weak D match, TRBD1 (5 bases). The CDR3 contains 14 residues. The germline gives CDR1 KGHSH, CDR2 LQKENI. Trimming took off 0 bases at V and 4 bases at J, with 9 bases between the two ends. In DNA form, the CDR3 reads TGTGCCAGCTCACCACCGGGACGGATCTATGGCTACACCTTC. Protein product: CASSPPGRIYGYTF.

The rearrangement joins TRBV5-4 to TRBJ2-4; 7 bases agree with TRBD1. The CDR3 runs 16 residues. Losses at the gene ends were 0 bases for V and 1 base for J; bases not matched to a gene: 4. The V gene's germline CDR1 is SGHNT and CDR2 YYREEE (reference sequence). The CDR3 protein is CASSLEGAAAKNIQYF. CDR3 in DNA: TGTGCCAGCAGCTTGGAGGGGGCTGCGGCCAAAAACATTCAGTACTTC.

The rearrangement joins TRBV28 to TRBJ1-2; tentatively, D is TRBD1 (6 bases). Germline V lookup: CDR1 MDHEN, CDR2 SYDVKM. This CDR3 is built from 13 residues. Trimming removed 11 bases at V and 7 bases at J, with 20 bases between. CDR3 coding DNA: TGTGCCGCCCTTAAGGGGGGGAGCGGTGGCTACACCTTC. Protein sequence: CAALKGGSGGYTF.

The chain employs TRBV6-5 and TRBJ2-7; D is uncertain. The CDR3 sequence is 13 residues long. The V gene lost 2 bases and the J gene lost 2 bases, with 7 bases spanning the gap. Germline CDR1 is MNHEY and CDR2 is SVGAGI. This chain's CDR3 is CASSYGSPYEQYF. The CDR3 nucleotides are TGTGCCAGCAGTTACGGCAGTCCCTACGAGCAGTACTTC.

This sequence joins TRBV5-1 and TRBJ1-1; D gene ambiguous. V lost 6 bases to trimming and J lost 2 bases, with 11 bases between them. Germline lookup yields CDR1 SGHRS and CDR2 YFSETQ. The CDR3 is made up of 13 amino acids. The CDR3 region has the DNA TGCGCCAGCACCATAAACGTTAACACTGAAGCTTTCTTT. Encoded protein: CASTINVNTEAFF. Complete variable domain (other parts from reference TRBV5-1 and TRBJ1-1): KAGVTQTPRYLIKTRGQQVTLSCSPISGHRSVSWYQQTPGQGLQFLFEYFSETQRNKGNFPGRFSGRQFSNSRSEMNVSTLELGDSALYLCASTINVNTEAFFGQGTRLTVV.

This clone was observed a few times. The V and J genes are TRBV30 and TRBJ1-4; D possibly corresponds to TRBD1 (5 bases). The V gene's germline CDR1 is GTSNPN and CDR2 SVGIG (reference sequence). With 7 bases removed from V and 5 bases from J, the gap between germline ends came to 17 bases. This CDR3 contains 14 residues. CDR3 sequence (DNA): TGTGCCTTAGGGGAAACAGGCGTCAATGAAAAACTGTTTTTT. Its translation: CALGETGVNEKLFF.

This chain uses TRBV6-6 with TRBJ1-4; TRBD1 might be the D (5 bases). Germline CDR1 and CDR2: MNHNY and SVGAGI (reference sequence). Trimming cost V 6 bases and J 0 bases, with 8 bases left between them. This CDR3 spans 14 amino acids. The CDR3 sequence: CASRPGPTNEKLFF. The CDR3 DNA sequence: TGTGCCAGCAGGCCGGGACCAACTAATGAAAAACTGTTTTTT.

This clone occurred many times. The rearrangement links TRBV5-1 to TRBJ2-7; TRBD2 agrees at 7 bases. V lost 4 bases to trimming and J lost 0 bases; unmatched junction nucleotides: 16. CDR3 length: 18 residues. In germline, CDR1 is SGHRS, CDR2 YFSETQ. This CDR3 is CASSQGGLGARSSYEQYF. The CDR3 DNA sequence: TGCGCCAGCAGCCAAGGCGGACTAGGCGCCAGAAGCTCCTACGAGCAGTACTTC. The full variable domain, completed using reference TRBV5-1 and TRBJ2-7, is KAGVTQTPRYLIKTRGQQVTLSCSPISGHRSVSWYQQTPGQGLQFLFEYFSETQRNKGNFPGRFSGRQFSNSRSEMNVSTLELGDSALYLCASSQGGLGARSSYEQYFGPGTRLTVT.

The chain links TRBV19 to TRBJ2-3, with 8 bases identical to TRBD2. The CDR3 extends over 17 amino acids. Unmatched junction bases numbered 10, after V lost 5 bases and J lost 0 bases. Germline V gene lookup returns CDR1 LNHDA and CDR2 SQIVND (reference sequence). The CDR3 protein is CASSPQGGRWSTDTQYF. DNA of the CDR3: TGTGCCAGTAGTCCTCAAGGCGGGAGGTGGAGCACAGATACGCAGTATTTT.

The gene calls are TRBV19 and TRBJ1-1; D is unclear. Looked up from germline, CDR1 is LNHDA and CDR2 is SQIVND (reference sequence). With 5 bases removed from V and 0 bases from J, the gap between germline ends came to 10 bases. The CDR3 is made up of 14 amino acids. As DNA, the CDR3 is TGTGCCAGTAGTGGGCAGCTAATGAACACTGAAGCTTTCTTT. Amino acids: CASSGQLMNTEAFF. Complete variable domain (other parts from reference TRBV19 and TRBJ1-1): DGGITQSPKYLFRKEGQNVTLSCEQNLNHDAMYWYRQDPGQGLRLIYYSQIVNDFQKGDIAEGYSVSREKKESFPLTVTSAQKNPTAFYLCASSGQLMNTEAFFGQGTRLTVV.

As to this clone: Other DNA variants within this sample encode the same CDR3. The chain has TRBV5-1 and TRBJ1-6; D is possibly TRBD1 (5 bases). CDR1 is SGHRS, CDR2 YFSETQ, per germline. Trimming took 1 base from V and 9 from J, leaving 14 bases between them. The CDR3 contains 15 residues. The CDR3 region has the DNA TGCGCCAGCAGCTTGTCAGGGACCGAGGGTTCACCCCTCCACTTT. Its translation: CASSLSGTEGSPLHF.